Following are 20 T cell receptor beta chains from one sample sequenced in a study of chemoradiotherapy in HPV16-positive cancers. Assay: immunoSEQ multiplex PCR; the TCRdb copy retains only in-frame clones and omits some. In the table there are fewer than 30,000 clones, roughly 94% of which are singletons. This material was obtained from a patient who underwent chemoradiotherapy. The receptors originated from a human donor with HPV-associated anogenital cancer.

V is TRBV5-6 and J is TRBJ1-2; D is undetermined. CDR3 length: 12 residues. CDR1 and CDR2 (germline): SGHDT, YYEEEE. The V end lost 3 bases, the J end lost 4 bases, and 7 bases lay between the germline ends. The CDR3 is CASSSPGYGYTF. CDR3 bases: TGTGCCAGCAGCTCCCCAGGCTATGGCTACACCTTC. The full variable domain, with the rest looked up from reference TRBV5-6 and TRBJ1-2, is DAGVTQSPTHLIKTRGQQVTLRCSPKSGHDTVSWYQQALGQGPQFIFQYYEEEERQRGNFPDRFSGHQFPNYSSELNVNALLLGDSALYLCASSSPGYGYTFGSGTRLTVV.

V is TRBV5-5 and J is TRBJ2-7; TRBD1 matches 8 bases. Germline-derived CDR1 and CDR2 are SGHKS and YYEKEE (reference sequence). The CDR3 totals 16 residues. The J segment lost 3 bases and the V segment lost 2 bases, leaving 10 bases of the junction unmatched. CDR3 loop: CASSFGPGQVGYEQYF. In nucleotides, the CDR3 is TGTGCCAGCAGCTTCGGTCCGGGACAGGTGGGCTACGAGCAGTACTTC.

The chain is built from TRBV15 and TRBJ1-2, with D tentatively TRBD1 (6 bases). The CDR3 is made up of 17 amino acids. Germline-derived CDR1 and CDR2 are LNHNV and YYDKDF (reference sequence). V lost 3 bases and J lost 2, with 19 bases in between. CDR3: CATSRGRTAFRNYGYTF. The CDR3 bases are TGTGCCACCAGCAGGGGGAGGACAGCCTTTAGGAACTATGGCTACACCTTC. Full variable domain (missing parts from reference TRBV15 and TRBJ1-2): DAMVIQNPRYQVTQFGKPVTLSCSQTLNHNVMYWYQQKSSQAPKLLFHYYDKDFNNEADTPDNFQSRRPNTSFCFLDIRSPGLGDTAMYLCATSRGRTAFRNYGYTFGSGTRLTVV.

The V gene is TRBV6-5, the J gene TRBJ1-6; D uncertain. V was trimmed by 0 bases and J by 13 bases, leaving 7 bases between them. The germline gives CDR1 MNHEY, CDR2 SVGAGI. The CDR3 is 12 amino acids. CDR3 nucleotide sequence: TGTGCCAGCAGTTACTCGACTTGGCCCCTCCACTTT. Amino acid sequence: CASSYSTWPLHF.

The chain employs TRBV10-2 and TRBJ1-1; TRBD1 aligns across 7 bases. Germline CDR1 is WSHSY and CDR2 is SAAADI. J lost 11 bases, V lost 5 bases, and 5 bases had no gene match. The CDR3 is made up of 11 amino acids. DNA of the CDR3: TGCGCCAGCAGTTGGCAGGGGGGCGCTTTCTTT. Residues: CASSWQGGAFF.

The chain uses TRBV6-5 and TRBJ1-3; 7 bases are shared with TRBD1. CDR3 length: 14 residues. CDR1 is MNHEY and CDR2 is SVGAGI in the germline V gene. Trimming took 2 bases from V and 2 from J; bases not matched to a gene: 0. The CDR3 DNA reads TGTGCCAGCAGTTACGACAGGGCTGGAAACACCATATATTTT. Translating gives CASSYDRAGNTIYF.

The chain combines TRBV11-2 with TRBJ2-2, with 7 bases fitting TRBD2. Per germline, CDR1 SGHAT and CDR2 FQNNGV. Trimming at V came to 5 bases and at J to 6 bases, leaving 12 bases not matched to a gene. The CDR3 has 16 residues. As DNA, the CDR3 is TGTGCCAGCAGCAGGGGCTTACTAGCGCGGGCCGGGGAGCTGTTTTTT. This codes for CASSRGLLARAGELFF.

J is TRBJ2-2 and V is TRBV7-9, with 8 bases identical to TRBD1. V lost 4 bases and J lost 5; bases outside the gene matches: 6. The germline CDR1 and CDR2 sequences are SEHNR and FQNEAQ (reference sequence). The CDR3 is 15 residues long. CDR3 protein: CASSSRQGRTGELFF. In DNA, the CDR3 is TGTGCCAGCAGCTCTAGACAGGGGCGGACCGGGGAGCTGTTTTTT.

V and J are TRBV28 and TRBJ2-7; D gene ambiguous. CDR1 is MDHEN and CDR2 is SYDVKM in the germline V gene. With 0 bases removed from V and 4 bases from J, the gap between germline ends came to 4 bases. The CDR3 has 12 amino acids. The CDR3 sequence is CASSLWEYEQYF. CDR3 DNA sequence: TGTGCCAGCAGTTTATGGGAATACGAGCAGTACTTC.

The chain uses TRBV5-4 and TRBJ1-2; perhaps TRBD1 as D (5 bases). The V end was cut by 0 bases, the J end by 6 bases, with 9 bases between. The CDR3 is 13 amino acids. CDR1 and CDR2 (germline): SGHNT, YYREEE (reference sequence). CDR3 bases: TGTGCCAGCAGCTTGGGGTCAGGGAATGGCTACACCTTC. Its protein product is CASSLGSGNGYTF.

This clone was counted once. This chain uses TRBV5-4 with TRBJ1-1, with no clear D. This CDR3 spans 15 amino acids. With 3 bases removed from V and 4 bases from J, the gap between germline ends came to 16 bases. CDR1 SGHNT and CDR2 YYREEE come from the germline V gene (reference sequence). The CDR3 protein is CASSSTQAGGTEAFF. CDR3 sequence (DNA): TGTGCCAGCAGCTCAACCCAGGCCGGAGGCACTGAAGCTTTCTTT.

The rearrangement joins TRBV5-4 to TRBJ2-5; 8 positions agree with TRBD2. The CDR3 loop spans 16 amino acids. Losses at the gene ends were 1 base for V and 2 bases for J; bases not matched to a gene: 7. Germline loops: CDR1 SGHNT, CDR2 YYREEE (reference sequence). In nucleotides, the CDR3 is TGTGCCAGCAGCTTGCCGGGTGCGGGGGGTCAAGAGACCCAGTACTTC. It yields the protein CASSLPGAGGQETQYF. Variable domain in full (rest from reference TRBV5-4 and TRBJ2-5): ETGVTQSPTHLIKTRGQQVTLRCSSQSGHNTVSWYQQALGQGPQFIFQYYREEENGRGNFPPRFSGLQFPNYSSELNVNALELDDSALYLCASSLPGAGGQETQYFGPGTRLLVL.

The J gene is TRBJ2-5, the V gene TRBV2; a weak D match, TRBD1 (8 bases). Looked up from germline, CDR1 is SNHLY and CDR2 is FYNNEI. This CDR3 region has 15 residues. Deletions cut 5 bases from V and 5 bases from J, with 18 bases between. Written as DNA, the CDR3 is TGTGCCAGCAGTACAGGGGGGGCGTCGAAGGAGACCCAGTACTTC. Translated, it gives CASSTGGASKETQYF. Combining the CDR3 with reference TRBV2 and TRBJ2-5 gives the whole variable domain EPEVTQTPSHQVTQMGQEVILRCVPISNHLYFYWYRQILGQKVEFLVSFYNNEISEKSEIFDDQFSVERPDGSNFTLKIRSTKLEDSAMYFCASSTGGASKETQYFGPGTRLLVL.

CDR3 nucleotide sequence: TGTGCCAGCGCCGGACAGGGGAACACTGAAGCTTTCTTT. This gives the protein CASAGQGNTEAFF. The V call is TRBV2, the J call TRBJ1-1, with 8 bases fitting TRBD1. Trimming at V came to 8 bases and at J to 1 base, leaving 3 bases not matched to a gene. Germline CDR1 is SNHLY and CDR2 is FYNNEI. This CDR3 is built from 13 residues.

This sequence joins TRBV28 and TRBJ2-5; D is possibly TRBD1 (5 bases). The CDR3 is made up of 15 amino acids. Germline assignment: CDR1 MDHEN and CDR2 SYDVKM. V was trimmed by 5 bases and J by 2 bases, leaving 15 bases between them. CDR3 nucleotide sequence: TGTGCCAGCAGTCGTCATAAGGGGATTCAAGAGACCCAGTACTTC. Translating it yields CASSRHKGIQETQYF.

The gene calls are TRBV7-2 and TRBJ2-7, with D possibly matching TRBD2 (5 bases). This CDR3 contains 14 residues. Trimming removed 1 base from V and 2 bases from J, with 9 bases in between. The germline gives CDR1 SGHTA, CDR2 FQGNSA. CDR3 in amino acids: CASSLDSAAYEQYF. The CDR3 region has the DNA TGTGCCAGCAGCTTAGACTCAGCGGCCTACGAGCAGTACTTC.

This chain uses TRBV7-9 with TRBJ1-2; the match to TRBD1 covers 9 bases. Germline loops: CDR1 SEHNR, CDR2 FQNEAQ (reference sequence). The length of the CDR3 is 17 residues. The trim removed 2 bases at V and 1 base at J, leaving 8 bases unmatched. The DNA for the CDR3 is TGTGCCAGCAGCTTATTCTGGACAGGGGATTTTAACTATGGCTACACCTTC. It specifies CASSLFWTGDFNYGYTF.

The chain recombines TRBV11-2 with TRBJ2-7; tentative D call: TRBD2 (6 bases). This CDR3 contains 17 residues. Germline V gene data show CDR1 as SGHAT and CDR2 as FQNNGV. The ends were cut back, 2 bases at V and 9 bases at J, with 26 bases in the middle. In DNA, the CDR3 is TGTGCCAGCAGCTTAAGAACGGGGGTCACTTTGGGATTAGGGCAGTACTTC. It specifies CASSLRTGVTLGLGQYF.

V gene TRBV7-2 combines with J gene TRBJ2-7; unclear D gene. The germline V and J ends were trimmed by 1 base and 3 bases, with 10 bases remaining between them. The CDR3 runs to 14 residues. The germline V gene encodes CDR1 SGHTA and CDR2 FQGNSA. The CDR3 region has the DNA TGTGCCAGCAGCTTAGTTAGGAACCTCTACGAGCAGTACTTC. Translating it yields CASSLVRNLYEQYF.

The rearrangement links TRBV9 to TRBJ2-7; TRBD1 might be the D (6 bases). The V and J ends lost 3 bases and 1 base respectively, with 11 bases between them. CDR3 size: 14 residues. Looked up from germline, CDR1 is SGDLS and CDR2 is YYNGEE. In DNA form, the CDR3 reads TGTGCCAGCAGCGCTATAGACAGGTCCTACGAGCAGTACTTC. Translation: CASSAIDRSYEQYF.